This is a list of T cell receptor beta chains from one sample in a study of OX40 agonist ivuxolimab in advanced cancers. The assay was immunoSEQ multiplex PCR, and TCRdb's table has in-frame clones only and misses some. The table has 50,000 to 70,000 clones, 75% to 95% seen once. Specimen: CD4+ or CD8+ T cells sorted from blood, collected in a trial of the OX40 agonist ivuxolimab. The receptors originated from an adult with an advanced solid tumor such as melanoma, head and neck, liver or kidney cancer. CDR3s include the opening cysteine and the closing phenylalanine or tryptophan. The order of the fields is J gene, D gene, clone size, V gene, CDR3 DNA, CDR3 protein. A D gene is named only where the DNA matches it firmly. The listing skips clone size in some rows; elsewhere it reads once, few, many or a size class.

J: TRBJ2-2; D: -; size: -; V: TRBV19; DNA: TGTGCCAGTAGCCAGCCCCGACTAGCGAACACCGGGGAGCTGTTTTTT; CDR3: CASSQPRLANTGELFF
J: TRBJ1-3; D: -; size: -; V: TRBV14; DNA: TGTGCCAGCAGCGGGAACTCTGGAAACACCATATATTTT; CDR3: CASSGNSGNTIYF
J: TRBJ2-1; D: TRBD2; size: -; V: TRBV7-9; DNA: TGTGCCAGCAGCTTAACGGCGGGAGTCTACAATGAGCAGTTCTTC; CDR3: CASSLTAGVYNEQFF
J: TRBJ2-2; D: TRBD1; size: -; V: TRBV19; DNA: TGTGCCAGTAGTATTCCCAACAGGGGCGCCGGGGAGCTGTTTTTT; CDR3: CASSIPNRGAGELFF
J: TRBJ2-3; D: TRBD2; size: once; V: TRBV19; DNA: TGTGCCAGTAGTGGGGCGGGAGGGGCTCCAGATACGCAGTATTTT; CDR3: CASSGAGGAPDTQYF
J: TRBJ2-5; D: TRBD2; size: -; V: TRBV7-2; DNA: TGTGCCAGCACCCCCGGGACTAGCGGTGGTGAGACCCAGTACTTC; CDR3: CASTPGTSGGETQYF
J: TRBJ2-3; D: -; size: once; V: TRBV5-1; DNA: TGCGCCAGCAGTTCTAATCCCTTGAAAACTAGCACAGATACGCAGTATTTT; CDR3: CASSSNPLKTSTDTQYF
J: TRBJ1-2; D: -; size: -; V: TRBV2; DNA: TGTGCCAGCAGTGACAGGCGCGACTATGGCTACACCTTC; CDR3: CASSDRRDYGYTF
J: TRBJ2-3; D: -; size: -; V: TRBV7-6; DNA: TGTGCCAGCAGCTCCCAGAGCATACTTCCTGGCACAGATACGCAGTATTTT; CDR3: CASSSQSILPGTDTQYF
J: TRBJ2-7; D: TRBD2; size: few; V: TRBV7-7; DNA: TGTGCCAGCAGCTTAGACATATCCCCACTAGCGGGCCCTCTTACCTACGAGCAGTACTTC; CDR3: CASSLDISPLAGPLTYEQYF
J: TRBJ2-3; D: TRBD2; size: -; V: TRBV10-3; DNA: TGTGCCATCAGTACTAGCGGAACTAGCACAGATACGCAGTATTTT; CDR3: CAISTSGTSTDTQYF
J: TRBJ1-1; D: -; size: -; V: TRBV6-4; DNA: TGTGCCAGCAGTGACCTAGGTAGTCATCAAGCTTTCTTT; CDR3: CASSDLGSHQAFF
J: TRBJ2-7; D: TRBD1; size: -; V: TRBV6-5; DNA: TGTGCCAGCAGACCGGGGGGACAGGGGTCCTACGAGCAGTACTTC; CDR3: CASRPGGQGSYEQYF
J: TRBJ1-2; D: -; size: -; V: TRBV7-9; DNA: TGTGCCAGCAGCTTAGCCGCTGAGGGACAATCGCTCCCCCTCTATGGCTACACCTTC; CDR3: CASSLAAEGQSLPLYGYTF
J: TRBJ1-4; D: -; size: few; V: TRBV30; DNA: TGTGCCTGGACCCCTGGTCCCAATGAAAAACTGTTTTTT; CDR3: CAWTPGPNEKLFF
J: TRBJ1-2; D: -; size: -; V: TRBV18; DNA: TGTGCCAGCTCACCAGACAGAGCTAACTATGGCTACACCTTC; CDR3: CASSPDRANYGYTF
J: TRBJ2-7; D: -; size: -; V: TRBV21-1; DNA: TGTGCCAGCAGCAACCAAATACCGGGACTAGCGGGAGGGCATTTCTACGAGCAGTACTTC; CDR3: CASSNQIPGLAGGHFYEQYF
J: TRBJ1-4; D: -; size: -; V: TRBV18; DNA: TGTGCCAGCTCAGCAAACCAACAGATCGATGAAAAACTGTTTTTT; CDR3: CASSANQQIDEKLFF
J: TRBJ2-1; D: TRBD2; size: few; V: TRBV9; DNA: TGTGCCAGCAGCGCCAGCGGGACGCAGGACAATGAGCAGTTCTTC; CDR3: CASSASGTQDNEQFF
J: TRBJ2-6; D: TRBD1; size: -; V: TRBV19; DNA: TGTGCCAGTAGCAGGGGGCTCACTGGGGCCAACGTCCTGACTTTC; CDR3: CASSRGLTGANVLTF
J: TRBJ1-5; D: TRBD1; size: -; V: TRBV19; DNA: TGTGCCAGTAGTATTTATGAGGGGGCGCGAGGTCAGCCCCAGCATTTT; CDR3: CASSIYEGARGQPQHF
J: TRBJ2-1; D: TRBD2; size: -; V: TRBV29-1; DNA: TGCAGCGTCCCGCGTGGGAGCGGGGGAAGCAATGAGCAGTTCTTC; CDR3: CSVPRGSGGSNEQFF
J: TRBJ2-3; D: TRBD2; size: once; V: TRBV6-1; DNA: TGTGCCAGCAGTGAAGCGGGACTAGCAGATACGCAGTATTTT; CDR3: CASSEAGLADTQYF
J: TRBJ2-5; D: -; size: -; V: TRBV11-3; DNA: TGTGCCAGCAGCTCAGAGTTCCAAGAGACCCAGTACTTC; CDR3: CASSSEFQETQYF
J: TRBJ1-2; D: TRBD1; size: -; V: TRBV28; DNA: TGTGCCAGCAGGGTTCCGGGACAGGGGCAAGGCTACACCTTC; CDR3: CASRVPGQGQGYTF
J: TRBJ2-1; D: -; size: -; V: TRBV27; DNA: TGTGCCAGCAGTTTTCGGAGCGTAAACAATGAGCAGTTCTTC; CDR3: CASSFRSVNNEQFF
J: TRBJ2-1; D: -; size: -; V: TRBV2; DNA: TGTGCCAGCAGTGGCATCCTCTCCTACAATGAGCAGTTCTTC; CDR3: CASSGILSYNEQFF
J: TRBJ2-7; D: -; size: -; V: TRBV5-6; DNA: TGTGCCAGCAGCCAGGGGTACGAGCAGTACTTC; CDR3: CASSQGYEQYF
J: TRBJ2-3; D: -; size: -; V: TRBV9; DNA: TGTGCCAGCAGCGAGGGGGGCTGGACAGATACGCAGTATTTT; CDR3: CASSEGGWTDTQYF
J: TRBJ2-7; D: -; size: -; V: TRBV7-8; DNA: TGTGCCAGCAGCTTGTCCGACGGTACGGAGCAGTACTTC; CDR3: CASSLSDGTEQYF
J: TRBJ2-1; D: TRBD2; size: -; V: TRBV10-1; DNA: TGCGCCAGCAGTGAGTCGAGTTCTAGCGGGAGCAATGAGCAGTTCTTC; CDR3: CASSESSSSGSNEQFF
J: TRBJ2-7; D: -; size: once; V: TRBV7-9; DNA: TGTGCCAGCAGCACAACCGGTACTGCCGGCGAGCAGTACTTC; CDR3: CASSTTGTAGEQYF
J: TRBJ2-3; D: TRBD2; size: -; V: TRBV7-2; DNA: TGTGCCAGCAGCTCCTTAGGATGGACTAGCGGGGGCACAGATACGCAGTATTTT; CDR3: CASSSLGWTSGGTDTQYF
J: TRBJ1-3; D: -; size: once; V: TRBV30; DNA: TGTGCCTGGAGTCCAGGTGGAAACACCATATATTTT; CDR3: CAWSPGGNTIYF
J: TRBJ1-4; D: TRBD1; size: -; V: TRBV30; DNA: TGTGCCTGGAGACGACAGGGGGCTGAAAAACTGTTTTTT; CDR3: CAWRRQGAEKLFF
J: TRBJ2-3; D: -; size: -; V: TRBV7-2; DNA: TGTGCCAGCAGCTTAAGGGACACAGATACGCAGTATTTT; CDR3: CASSLRDTDTQYF
J: TRBJ1-1; D: -; size: -; V: TRBV5-1; DNA: TGCGCCAGCAGCCCGGGACATCAGAACACTGAAGCTTTCTTT; CDR3: CASSPGHQNTEAFF
J: TRBJ2-2; D: TRBD1; size: -; V: TRBV9; DNA: TGTGCCAGCAGCGTAGCCCCCCCGGGACAGACAGCGAACACCGGGGAGCTGTTTTTT; CDR3: CASSVAPPGQTANTGELFF
J: TRBJ1-1; D: -; size: -; V: TRBV27; DNA: TGTGCCAGCAGACTGGGGAATTGGGAGACTGAAGCTTTCTTT; CDR3: CASRLGNWETEAFF
J: TRBJ2-5; D: TRBD2; size: -; V: TRBV28; DNA: TGTGCCAGCATTAGCGGGAACCAAGAGACCCAGTACTTC; CDR3: CASISGNQETQYF
J: TRBJ1-5; D: TRBD1; size: -; V: TRBV19; DNA: TGTGCCAGTAGGGCGAACAGGGGGCGCAATCAGCCCCAGCATTTT; CDR3: CASRANRGRNQPQHF
J: TRBJ2-3; D: TRBD2; size: -; V: TRBV30; DNA: TGTGCCTGGAGTACCGGACTAGCGGGAGCAGATACGCAGTATTTT; CDR3: CAWSTGLAGADTQYF
J: TRBJ2-5; D: -; size: -; V: TRBV6-5; DNA: TGTGCCAGCAGAACCATCGGGGCCTCCTCTCAGTACTTC; CDR3: CASRTIGASSQYF
J: TRBJ2-3; D: TRBD2; size: -; V: TRBV7-9; DNA: TGTGCCAGCAGCTTAGGGCCACTAGCGGGAGGCCCAGATACGCAGTATTTT; CDR3: CASSLGPLAGGPDTQYF